This TCR beta chain stems from a study of blood T cells in healthy people across ages. Overall study results and limits: Naive T cell percentage showed a strong correlation with the diversity of TCR beta. As age increased, TCR beta diversity per million T cells fell in a roughly linear fashion.

This clonotype has at least ten counts. What it binds is unknown. Sample-barcoded 5' priming and a J-beta primer mix drove a second PCR of roughly 7 to 11 cycles. TCRdb called the 5' RACE reads again in MiXCR, with one record for every CDR3 protein. Among 1.5 million to 2 million distinct CDR3 sequences listed, over 25% were seen once. The receptor's source is a woman under 40 in good health. Sequenced input: blood.

CDR3 DNA: TGCAGCGTTGAACTATCGGGCTACGAGCAGTACTTC. This translates into CSVELSGYEQYF. The V call is TRBV29-1, the J call TRBJ2-7; D is unresolved. The V gene's germline CDR1 is SQVTM and CDR2 ANQGSEA. V shed 2 bases and J shed 3 bases, with 8 bases lying between them. The CDR3 is made up of 12 amino acids.